This TCR beta chain was obtained from a study of blood T cell repertoires in COVID-19. Study as a whole: Collection of acute and convalescent COVID-19 samples took place in the United States, Italy and Spain. Sample material is recorded as cDNA or gDNA derived from T cells, B-cell-depleted T cells, or PBMCs.

Authors' analysis steps: Scientists estimated how many nucleated cells there were by amplifying reference gene primers. TCRdb keeps only in-frame clones here, not all; method: immunoSEQ multiplex PCR. V, J and clone size reflect that table, while D and trimming were determined from the DNA. The sample records approximately 250,000 clones, 75% to 85% being singletons. The length of the CDR3 is 12 residues. V was cut by 8 bases and J by 4 bases, with 6 bases left in between. Germline V gene data show CDR1 as LNHDA and CDR2 as SQIVND (reference sequence). The chain recombines TRBV19 with TRBJ1-6; D is undetermined. The sample taken for sequencing was peripheral blood. The sequence was collected from a middle-aged woman who had recovered from COVID-19. The DNA for the CDR3 is TGTGCCAGTCAGATGTATAATTCACCCCTCCACTTT. Protein: CASQMYNSPLHF.